Sequencing of this T cell receptor beta chain was carried out in a study of CD8 T cells in Susac syndrome (dated by TCRdb to the late 2010s). Looking at the study overall: Of the Susac syndrome patients who were sequenced, more than 5 had clinically active disease and 8 or 9 were in clinical remission. At blood withdrawal, Susac syndrome patients were either therapy-naive, taking corticosteroids (in some cases with IVIg as well), or taking IVIg alone. The study used repertoire sequencing to test whether antigen drove CD8+ T cell activation and differentiation in Susac syndrome. The study compared CD8+ T cell repertoire clonality among over ten healthy donors, roughly 14 Susac syndrome patients and approximately 16 multiple sclerosis patients. Broad study findings and their caveats: CD8+ repertoires in Susac syndrome showed clonal expansion, which was highest in CD8+ TEMRA cells and was greater in clinically active patients than in remitting patients. The study acknowledged that relatively few individuals were included in the TCR sequencing and HLA analysis. In the total CD8+ and CD8+ TEMRA repertoires, approximately 17 and five Susac-specific public clones, respectively, were identified.

The CDR3 numbers 12 residues from cysteine through phenylalanine. Just the 36-base CDR3 DNA is kept, in frame starting at base 1. CDR1 and CDR2 are drawn from the germline V gene (reference sequence): GTSNPN, SVGIG. Cut back by 4 bases and 3 bases, the V and J ends lie 6 bases apart. RNA was extracted with the RNeasy kit and roughly 0.5 to 1 ug was reverse transcribed using random hexamers. The immunoSEQ multiplex PCR assay, which covers 54 Vbeta and 13 Jbeta segments, was used to amplify TCR beta CDR3 regions. Bias from PCR amplification was corrected by using a synthetic template baseline for primer optimization and for computational correction. Regarding the original processing steps: Reads were annotated to V, D and J genes per IMGT and analyzed with immunoSEQ Analyzer, keeping only productive sequences. Clonality was calculated as one minus the Shannon entropy normalized by log2 of the number of productive unique sequences. Public and private clones were assessed among the 100 most prevalent clones of each patient and control. Susac-specific clones were defined as absent from healthy and MS cohorts, about 1,100 published viral clones and other ImmuneACCESS disease sequences. TCRdb reprocessing: public reads trimmed at Q25 with fastp, clones called with MiXCR, in-frame beta chains kept. Here each entry gathers all rows of one CDR3 protein and keeps the most common genes and DNA. The V and J calls shown here were made by TCRdb, not taken from the authors' results. The sample table records more than 65,000 distinct CDR3 sequences; 85% to 95% of these occur just once. The ten largest account for approximately 0.47% of the sample.

For this clonotype: There is no known antigen for this receptor. No qualities accompany the bases; no much larger clone lies one base away.

Peripheral blood CD8+ and CD4+ T cells from healthy donors, Susac syndrome patients and multiple sclerosis patients were profiled by high-throughput TCR beta sequencing. The Susac syndrome patients fulfilled recently defined diagnostic criteria for definite or probable disease. Bulk CD8+ and CD4+ T cells were purified by magnetic negative isolation, while CD8+ TEMRA cells were enriched using FACS. Blood was drawn into EDTA tubes, processed within 24 hours, and PBMCs were isolated by density gradient centrifugation. PBMCs intended for TCR sequencing were frozen in liquid nitrogen and were later thawed in a 37 degrees C water bath. The sorted or isolated CD4+, CD8+ and CD8+ TEMRA cells reached a purity of at least 90%.

Here the chain combines TRBV30 and TRBJ2-2; no D gene is confidently identified. The clonotype was recovered from a human donor with Susac syndrome. Sequencing was performed on CD8+ T cells from PBMCs. The nucleotides read TGTGCCTGGAATAGGCACACCGGGGAGCTGTTTTTT. Translated, it gives CAWNRHTGELFF.